This T cell receptor (beta chain) was sequenced for a study of T-cell reconstitution after alpha-beta-depleted transplantation in children. The V gene end was trimmed by 5 bases and the J gene end by 0 bases; junction bases not matched to a gene: 7. The CDR3 loop spans 16 amino acids. Germline CDR1 is SEHNR and CDR2 is FQNEAQ (reference sequence). For TCRbeta, the library was prepared with unique molecular identifiers. TCRdb re-called the PCR reads with MiXCR, one entry per CDR3 protein. The repertoire holds some 500,000 distinct CDR3 sequences, with about 16% as singletons. The source material was PBMCs from the stem cell graft donor, sampled from the stem cell graft. This chain uses TRBV7-9 with TRBJ2-3, with 8 bases fitting TRBD2. This clonotype originated in a human donor who donated a stem cell graft to a child with acute lymphoblastic leukemia. The chain's CDR3 is CASSLGTRSSTDTQYF. The CDR3 DNA follows: TGTGCCAGCAGCCTCGGGACTAGATCTAGCACAGATACGCAGTATTTT.